This T cell receptor beta chain was sequenced in a study of blood T cell repertoires in COVID-19 (dated by TCRdb to 2018 to 2020). Background on the whole study: Samples from collaborators originated in the United States, Italy and Spain and spanned both the acute and convalescent phases of COVID-19. The material from the prospective study consisted of cDNA or gDNA derived from T cells, B-cell-depleted T cells, or PBMCs. Subjects who had been exposed to COVID-19, were actively infected with it, or had recovered from it provided the deeply sampled blood TCRbeta repertoires that made up the dataset. The repertoires were released in a freely available public database meant as a resource for research on the immune response to SARS-CoV-2. The samples were drawn from the first 160 participants of the ongoing ImmuneRACE study and from 950 to 1,500 subjects provided by 6 global collaborators. A de-identified subject ID, COVID-19 status, age in years and sex were almost always included in the sample metadata. Where available, HLA class I and class II types were taken from metadata supplied by the sample provider and were not determined by assay-based typing.

Each collaborating institution followed its own protocols to collect whole blood in K2EDTA tubes. For TCRbeta analysis, collaborator samples were shipped as frozen whole blood, as isolated PBMCs, or as DNA extracted from either sample type. TCRbeta CDR3 regions were amplified from genomic DNA using the immunoSEQ Assay, a bias-controlled multiplex PCR. As for the authors' bioinformatics: Within the assay, amplification of reference gene primers was used to estimate how many nucleated cells each sample contained. To quantify the absolute abundance of each unique TCRbeta CDR3 rearrangement, sequence reads were collapsed and filtered. For each sample, productive Simpson clonality was calculated as the square root of Simpson's diversity index across productive rearrangements. As stored in TCRdb, this immuneACCESS dataset retains in-frame rearrangements with V and J assigned. A fraction of the clones does not appear; measured against another copy, unresolved V genes explain less than half of the discrepancy, and the remainder lacks a known reason. That table is the source of V, J and clone size, and D and trimming were worked out from the DNA. The sample table contains roughly 130,000 clones; only one count was recorded for about 87% of them. More than 3.5% of the sample lies in the top ten.

Reading the germline V gene (reference sequence) gives CDR1 SGHKS and CDR2 YYEKEE. Trimming accounts for 3 bases at V and 0 bases at J, while the number of junction bases matched to no gene is 6. Taken from cysteine to phenylalanine, the CDR3 has 16 residues. Of the read, only the CDR3 DNA is kept; its 48 bases are in frame from base 1. General study outcomes and caveats: The amount of clinical and demographic metadata varied by source and participant and was provided uncurated.

Details on this clone: No antigen is known for it. The input lacks base qualities; no much larger clone sits a single base away.

This TCR was sampled from a woman aged 55-70 years with acute or convalescent COVID-19. The rearranged chain carries TRBV5-5 and TRBJ2-3, with 8 bases aligning to TRBD2. The material sequenced was peripheral blood. DNA sequence: TGTGCCAGCAGCTGGTCTAGCGGGTGGAGCACAGATACGCAGTATTTT. This yields the protein CASSWSSGWSTDTQYF.